Following are 13 T cell receptor beta chains from one sample sequenced in a study of blood T cells in healthy people across ages. A second PCR, run for about 7 to 12 cycles, used a sample-barcoded 5' primer plus a J-beta primer mix. Each CDR3 protein gets one entry after TCRdb re-called the 5' RACE reads with MiXCR. Found here are under 1,000,000 distinct CDR3 sequences, about half of them singletons; the top ten hold 18%. Source material: blood. These receptor sequences come from a man older than 75 in good health.

A word on this clonotype: This clone may be a read error of a much larger clone one base away. V and J are TRBV20-1 and TRBJ2-7; TRBD2 agrees at 12 bases. The V gene's germline CDR1 is DFQATT and CDR2 SNEGSKA (reference sequence). The CDR3 consists of 15 residues. Written as DNA, the CDR3 is TGCAGTGCTAGAGTCCCTAGCGGGAGGGCCTACGCGCAGTACTTC. The encoded protein is CSARVPSGRAYAQYF.

Notes on this clonotype: One end of the junction does not line up with germline, which may come from a read error. CDR3 in DNA: TGTGCCAGCAGTGAATCGTTTCCAGGGCAAGAGACCCTGTACTTC. Amino acids: CASSESFPGQETLYF. The chain carries TRBV25-1 and TRBJ2-5; a weak D match, TRBD1 (5 bases). The germline V gene encodes CDR1 MGHDK and CDR2 SYGVNS. This CDR3 spans 15 amino acids.

The chain is built from TRBV2 and TRBJ2-5; TRBD2 matches at 12 bases. The V segment lost 6 bases and the J segment 5 bases; nucleotides outside the gene matches: 7. Germline V CDR1 and CDR2: SNHLY, FYNNEI. CDR3 length: 15 residues. CDR3 region: CASSPGLAGSETQYF. For the CDR3, the DNA is TGTGCCAGCAGCCCAGGACTAGCGGGGTCGGAGACCCAGTACTTC.

The chain carries TRBV10-3 and TRBJ2-7; possibly TRBD1 or TRBD2 for D (5 bases each). V lost 11 bases and J lost 3, with 11 bases in between. This CDR3 has 11 amino acids. Germline V gene data show CDR1 as ENHRY and CDR2 as SYGVKD. Here the CDR3 reads CAAGTIYEQYF. The CDR3 DNA reads as TGTGCCGCCGGGACGATCTACGAGCAGTACTTC.

The V and J genes are TRBV12-3 or TRBV12-4 and TRBJ2-1, with 8 bases that match TRBD2. The trim removed 5 bases at V and 0 bases at J, leaving 9 bases unmatched. CDR3 length equals 17 residues. The chain's CDR3 is CASSDPGGQSSYNEQFF. In DNA form, the CDR3 reads TGTGCCAGCAGTGACCCGGGGGGGCAGAGCTCCTACAATGAGCAGTTCTTC.

This chain connects TRBV28 to TRBJ2-1; 7 nucleotides line up with TRBD1. The end of the DNA aligns better with TRBJ2-7, so the J call may be wrong. This CDR3 has 14 residues. From germline, CDR1 is MDHEN and CDR2 SYDVKM. The CDR3 protein is CASSTGTEGFEQYF. The CDR3, as DNA: TGTGCCAGCAGTACCGGGACAGAGGGGTTCGAGCAGTACTTC.

The rearrangement joins TRBV7-3 to TRBJ1-2; TRBD1 might be the D (6 bases). This CDR3 contains 14 residues. The germline V gene encodes CDR1 SGHTA and CDR2 FQGTGA. Trimming left V 5 bases short and J 4 bases short, with 14 bases between. In nucleotides, the CDR3 is TGTGCCAGCAGCCTTAGGGACATGCCCTATGGCTACACCTTC. It is translated as CASSLRDMPYGYTF.

This clonotype was seen repeatedly, ten times or more. The chain combines TRBV5-1 with TRBJ2-4; TRBD1 agrees at 9 bases. The CDR3 consists of 14 residues. The J segment lost 9 bases and the V segment lost 1 base, leaving 5 bases of the junction unmatched. CDR1 is SGHRS and CDR2 is YFSETQ in the germline V gene. The CDR3 reads CASSLNRGQSIQYF. CDR3 in DNA: TGCGCCAGCAGCTTGAACAGGGGGCAAAGCATTCAGTACTTC.

Notes on this clonotype: This may be a read error: a much more frequent sequence differs by one nucleotide. This sequence joins TRBV20-1 and TRBJ2-3; no clear D. The CDR3 consists of 14 residues. Germline V gene data show CDR1 as DFQATT and CDR2 as SNEGSKA (reference sequence). Trimming pared 6 bases from V and 0 bases from J, leaving 13 bases between. CDR3 sequence: CSAPDVSSTDTQYF. The CDR3 region has the DNA TGCAGTGCCCCCGACGTTTCTAGCACAGATACGCAGTATTTT.

This clonotype was counted once. Possible read error: a much larger clone is one base away. The V gene is TRBV29-1, the J gene TRBJ2-3, with a possible D match to TRBD2 (5 bases). Germline loops: CDR1 SQVTM, CDR2 ANQGSEA. The CDR3 spans 14 residues. CDR3 region: CSVDRGEGTDTQSF. The CDR3, as DNA: TGCAGCGTTGACCGGGGAGAAGGCACAGATACGCAGTCTTTT.

This clonotype was observed a handful of times. This chain joins TRBV2 and TRBJ2-1; 8 bases agree with TRBD2. Trimming cost V 6 bases and J 8 bases; bases outside gene matches: 12. CDR3 length: 15 residues. CDR1 and CDR2 (germline): SNHLY, FYNNEI. CDR3 in DNA: TGTGCCAGCAGCTTTCTAGCGGGTAGCTCTGATGAGCAGTTCTTC. Its protein product is CASSFLAGSSDEQFF.

This clonotype showed up just a few times. The genes are TRBV7-2 and TRBJ2-1; D is possibly TRBD2 (7 bases). This CDR3 comprises 20 residues. The germline V and J ends were trimmed by 4 bases and 1 base, with 26 bases remaining between them. Germline lookup yields CDR1 SGHTA and CDR2 FQGNSA. The CDR3 DNA follows: TGTGCCAGCAGCTCTCCCTCCAGCGGGAAGGTACAGGGTTCCTACAATGAGCAGTTCTTC. Its translation: CASSSPSSGKVQGSYNEQFF. The full variable domain, completed using reference TRBV7-2 and TRBJ2-1, is GAGVSQSPSNKVTEKGKDVELRCDPISGHTALYWYRQSLGQGLEFLIYFQGNSAPDKSGLPSDRFSAERTGGSVSTLTIQRTQQEDSAVYLCASSSPSSGKVQGSYNEQFFGPGTRLTVL.

This chain uses TRBV19 with TRBJ2-5; perhaps TRBD2 as D (6 bases). With the DNA end fitting TRBJ2-7 better, the J assignment may be wrong. The germline V gene has CDR1 LNHDA and CDR2 SQIVND (reference sequence). The CDR3 covers 15 residues. The CDR3 DNA sequence: TGTGCCAGTAGTAACTCCGGGACTTACCTCGACGAGCAGTACTTC. This encodes CASSNSGTYLDEQYF.